The rows below give T cell receptor beta chains drawn from one sample of a study of blood T cell repertoires in COVID-19. Produced via immunoSEQ multiplex PCR; TCRdb's table is partial and in-frame only. Of over 140,000 clones listed, about 80% are singletons. The specimen was peripheral blood. These TCRs come from a woman aged 60 to 75 with acute or convalescent COVID-19. CDR3s include the opening cysteine and the closing phenylalanine or tryptophan. A D gene is named only where the DNA matches it firmly. Clone size is stated in some rows and not others, as once, few, many or a class when expanded.

TRBD1 | TRBJ1-6 | TRBV27 | . | CASSVLQGRSPLHF | TGTGCCAGCAGTGTACTACAGGGGAGGTCACCCCTCCACTTT
. | TRBJ2-5 | TRBV6-2/TRBV6-3 | . | CASSYRPGVDQETQYF | TGTGCCAGCAGTTACCGACCAGGGGTCGACCAAGAGACCCAGTACTTC
. | TRBJ1-5 | TRBV5-1 | few | CASSLGLEGNQPQHF | TGCGCCAGCAGCTTAGGACTCGAAGGCAATCAGCCCCAGCATTTT
. | TRBJ2-7 | TRBV5-4 | . | CASSLRLGVYEQYF | TGTGCCAGCAGCTTGAGACTAGGGGTCTACGAGCAGTACTTC
TRBD1 | TRBJ1-2 | TRBV5-1 | many | CASSPGGQGFDGYTF | TGCGCCAGCAGCCCGGGGGGACAGGGATTTGATGGCTACACCTTC
TRBD2 | TRBJ2-1 | TRBV24-1 | . | CATSEQSGRAPNEQFF | TGTGCCACCAGTGAACAAAGCGGGAGGGCCCCCAATGAGCAGTTCTTC
. | TRBJ1-2 | TRBV6-6 | . | CATTEGQNYGYTF | TGTGCCACCACGGAAGGACAGAACTATGGCTACACCTTC
. | TRBJ2-3 | TRBV5-1 | once | CASSLPHTDTQYF | TGCGCCAGCAGCTTGCCCCACACAGATACGCAGTATTTT
. | TRBJ1-5 | TRBV18 | once | CASSPEIGAGVNQPQHF | TGTGCCAGCTCACCAGAGATTGGGGCAGGGGTCAATCAGCCCCAGCATTTT
TRBD1 | TRBJ1-5 | TRBV5-6 | once | CASSWGRGDQPQHF | TGTGCCAGCAGCTGGGGCAGGGGGGATCAGCCCCAGCATTTT
TRBD1 | TRBJ2-5 | TRBV6-5 | . | CASSDRDRGQETQYF | TGTGCCAGCAGCGATCGGGACAGGGGCCAAGAGACCCAGTACTTC
TRBD2 | TRBJ2-1 | TRBV2 | . | CASSDEGTSGSKQFF | TGTGCCAGCAGTGACGAGGGGACTAGCGGGAGTAAGCAGTTCTTC
. | TRBJ2-3 | TRBV7-9 | . | CASSFYVTDTQYF | TGTGCCAGCAGCTTTTATGTAACAGATACGCAGTATTTT
. | TRBJ2-1 | TRBV5-1 | . | CASSFTENNEQFF | TGCGCCAGCAGCTTTACAGAGAACAATGAGCAGTTCTTC
TRBD2 | TRBJ2-1 | TRBV20-1 | . | CSASLASGYPNEQFF | TGCAGTGCTAGTCTTGCTAGCGGGTATCCCAATGAGCAGTTCTTC
. | TRBJ1-2 | TRBV7-9 | . | CASSLPYISLYGYTF | TGTGCCAGCAGCTTACCCTATATTTCCCTTTATGGCTACACCTTC
TRBD2 | TRBJ2-1 | TRBV6-5 | . | CAGTGTSGANEQFF | TGTGCCGGCACCGGGACTAGCGGGGCCAATGAGCAGTTCTTC
. | TRBJ2-2 | TRBV7-2 | . | CASSLEYTGELFF | TGTGCCAGCAGCTTGGAGTACACCGGGGAGCTGTTTTTT
TRBD1 | TRBJ2-2 | TRBV7-3 | . | CASSSQTGAGSGELFF | TGTGCCAGCAGCTCTCAGACAGGGGCGGGTTCCGGGGAGCTGTTTTTT
TRBD1 | TRBJ2-5 | TRBV11-2 | . | CASSLRQGQETQYF | TGTGCCAGCAGCCTCAGACAGGGGCAAGAGACCCAGTACTTC
. | TRBJ1-2 | TRBV5-4 | . | CASSYREIYGYTF | TGTGCCAGCAGCTACAGGGAAATCTATGGCTACACCTTC
. | TRBJ1-6 | TRBV7-8 | . | CASSYGQINNSPLHF | TGTGCCAGCAGCTACGGACAGATAAATAATTCACCCCTCCACTTT
TRBD1 | TRBJ1-4 | TRBV28 | . | CASRRTGVMSTNEKLFF | TGTGCCAGCAGAAGGACAGGGGTTATGTCAACTAATGAAAAACTGTTTTTT
TRBD2 | TRBJ2-1 | TRBV7-9 | . | CASSFTGGIEQFF | TGTGCCAGCAGCTTTACGGGAGGTATTGAGCAGTTCTTC
. | TRBJ2-7 | TRBV28 | . | CASSLYSGLPFYGQYF | TGTGCCAGCAGTTTATATTCAGGCCTACCCTTCTACGGGCAGTACTTC
. | TRBJ1-1 | TRBV9 | once | CASSVARGGTEAFF | TGTGCCAGCAGCGTAGCCAGGGGCGGAACTGAAGCTTTCTTT
. | TRBJ2-5 | TRBV6-5 | . | CASSLGAETQYF | TGTGCCAGCAGCTTGGGGGCAGAGACCCAGTACTTC
. | TRBJ2-7 | TRBV23-1 | . | CASSQSGDRYYEQYF | TGCGCCAGCAGTCAATCCGGAGACAGGTACTACGAGCAGTACTTC
TRBD1 | TRBJ2-2 | TRBV5-6 | . | CASRLRTGGDTGELFF | TGTGCCAGCAGGCTTCGGACAGGGGGGGACACCGGGGAGCTGTTTTTT
. | TRBJ1-4 | TRBV29-1 | . | CSVSSRYEKLFF | TGCAGCGTCTCCTCCAGGTATGAAAAACTGTTTTTT
. | TRBJ2-3 | TRBV5-1 | . | CASSLGARRSTDTQYF | TGCGCCAGCAGCTTGGGTGCGCGGAGGAGCACAGATACGCAGTATTTT
TRBD1 | TRBJ1-1 | TRBV7-9 | . | CASSLQGAGTEAFF | TGTGCCAGCAGCTTACAGGGGGCGGGCACTGAAGCTTTCTTT
TRBD2 | TRBJ2-3 | TRBV6-2/TRBV6-3 | . | CASSYYLAGGTDTQYF | TGTGCCAGCAGTTACTACCTAGCGGGAGGCACAGATACGCAGTATTTT
TRBD1 | TRBJ2-7 | TRBV5-1 | . | CASSVGTASYEQYF | TGCGCCAGCAGCGTCGGGACAGCCTCCTACGAGCAGTACTTC
. | TRBJ1-4 | TRBV19 | . | CASSIRGYGEKLFF | TGTGCCAGTAGTATAAGGGGGTATGGTGAAAAACTGTTTTTT
TRBD2 | TRBJ2-7 | TRBV6-5 | once | CAVRGGLGYEQYF | TGTGCCGTCCGGGGAGGGTTGGGTTACGAGCAGTACTTC
TRBD1 | TRBJ2-3 | TRBV5-1 | . | CASSSQGFTDTQYF | TGCGCCAGCAGCTCACAGGGGTTCACAGATACGCAGTATTTT
. | TRBJ2-4 | TRBV19 | . | CASSIGGVRSSKNIQYF | TGTGCCAGTAGTATAGGAGGCGTGCGAAGCTCCAAAAACATTCAGTACTTC
. | TRBJ1-6 | TRBV6-5 | few | CASSYPTEDNSPLHF | TGTGCCAGCAGTTACCCGACAGAAGATAATTCACCCCTCCACTTT
TRBD1 | TRBJ1-2 | TRBV10-3 | . | CAISRGQGGGYTF | TGTGCCATCAGCCGGGGACAGGGGGGTGGCTACACCTTC
TRBD2 | TRBJ2-5 | TRBV7-8 | . | CASSLVFGGRATQTQYF | TGTGCCAGCAGCTTAGTTTTTGGGGGGAGGGCCACGCAGACCCAGTACTTC
TRBD2 | TRBJ2-7 | TRBV7-9 | few | CASSLLSSGIHEQYF | TGTGCCAGCAGCTTATTGTCTAGCGGGATTCACGAGCAGTACTTC
. | TRBJ1-2 | TRBV19 | . | CASSPLGTGYGYTF | TGTGCCAGTAGTCCCCTGGGCACAGGGTATGGCTACACCTTC
. | TRBJ2-3 | TRBV27 | . | CASSSKRPHRGDTQYF | TGTGCCAGCAGTTCAAAGCGGCCCCACCGGGGAGATACGCAGTATTTT
. | TRBJ1-6 | TRBV19 | few | CASSISVHIRSSYNSPLHF | TGTGCCAGTAGTATTTCCGTCCACATTCGGAGCTCCTATAATTCACCCCTCCACTTT
TRBD2 | TRBJ2-3 | TRBV29-1 | once | CSAEAGNTDTQYF | TGCAGCGCCGAAGCGGGGAACACAGATACGCAGTATTTT